The sequence of this T cell receptor (beta chain) was determined in a study of OX40 agonist ivuxolimab in advanced cancers. Study summary: Patients were treated with intravenous ivuxolimab, dosed at 0.01 to 10 mg/kg and infused every 2 weeks. Patients were around 83% male with ages roughly 20 to 90, mean 60. Findings and caveats of the study: Averaging showed that CD8+ T cells had more expanded clones than CD4+ did.

This clone showed up just once. The antigen remains undetermined. Blood specimens came from baseline, cycle 4 day 1, and cycle 7 day 1. Sequencing used immunoSEQ multiplex PCR; TCRdb keeps in-frame clones, though not all of them. The repertoire holds around 89,000 clones, with approximately 91% as singletons. The source is an adult with an advanced solid tumor such as melanoma, head and neck, liver or kidney cancer. Sample: CD4+ or CD8+ T cells sorted from blood, taken in a trial of the OX40 agonist ivuxolimab.

CDR3 coding DNA: TGTGCCAGCACCCCGGGCAGCCAAGAGACCCAGTACTTC. Translation gives CASTPGSQETQYF. The chain combines TRBV5-4 with TRBJ2-5; D uncertain. Deletions cut 6 bases from V and 1 base from J, with 10 bases between. The CDR3 spans 13 residues. Germline CDR1 and CDR2: SGHNT and YYREEE (reference sequence).